This T cell receptor (beta chain) was documented in a study of control samples from healthy donors and cancer patients. Measured with immunoSEQ multiplex PCR; TCRdb has only the in-frame clones, and not every one. The table shows around 30,000 clones, with over 85% occurring only once. V lost 1 base and J lost 6; bases outside the gene matches: 11. CDR1 and CDR2 (germline): SGHTA, FQGNSA. CDR3 length: 17 amino acids. What was sequenced was PBMCs. V usage is TRBV7-2 and J usage is TRBJ2-3; 9 nucleotides line up with TRBD2. This TCR was sampled from a man in his forties with colorectal cancer. CDR3 in DNA: TGTGCCAGCAGCTTAGGATACACTAGCGGGCCGACTGATACGCAGTATTTT. Its protein product is CASSLGYTSGPTDTQYF.